Below are 29 T cell receptor beta chains sequenced from a single sample in a study of blood T cell repertoires in COVID-19. Profiling relied on immunoSEQ multiplex PCR, and the TCRdb table lists in-frame clones only, not all of them. The sample yields about 240,000 clones, about 80% seen once. The sequencing sample was made of peripheral blood. All receptors come from a man aged 30 to 45 who had recovered from COVID-19.

V and J are TRBV5-5 and TRBJ1-5, with 7 positions matching TRBD1. Trimming cost V 3 bases and J 7 bases; bases outside gene matches: 7. The CDR3 length is 14 residues. Germline V gene lookup returns CDR1 SGHKS and CDR2 YYEKEE (reference sequence). This CDR3 is CASSSGQRGQPQHF. As DNA, the CDR3 is TGTGCCAGCAGCTCGGGACAGCGAGGGCAGCCCCAGCATTTT.

V usage is TRBV4-1 and J usage is TRBJ1-6, with TRBD1 matching over 11 bases. CDR1 is MGHRA and CDR2 is YSYEKL in the germline V gene. With V trimmed by 3 bases and J by 7 bases, 20 bases remained unmatched. The CDR3 extends over 21 amino acids. CDR3 nucleotide sequence: TGCGCCAGCAGCCATCCAAGACTCCGGGACAGGGGGACGGGGCGGAATTCACCCCTCCACTTT. It encodes CASSHPRLRDRGTGRNSPLHF.

The chain uses TRBV3-1 (or the pseudogene TRBV3-2) and TRBJ1-2, with 7 bases identical to TRBD1. J gave up 2 bases and V 6 bases, and 3 bases lay outside the gene matches. Germline CDR1 is LGHDT and CDR2 is YNNKEL (reference sequence). CDR3 length: 13 residues. The CDR3 here is CASRPQGNYGYTF. The CDR3 DNA reads TGTGCCAGCAGGCCACAGGGGAACTATGGCTACACCTTC.

This rearrangement joins TRBV10-3 to TRBJ2-7, with 9 bases identical to TRBD1. The CDR3 runs to 17 residues. V shed 0 bases, J shed 3 bases, and the junction held 9 bases outside the gene matches. The germline V gene has CDR1 ENHRY and CDR2 SYGVKD. The CDR3 sequence: CAISESYSGTGSYEQYF. The DNA for the CDR3 is TGTGCCATCAGTGAGTCCTACTCCGGGACAGGGAGCTACGAGCAGTACTTC.

The V and J genes are TRBV4-2 and TRBJ2-2; TRBD2 aligns across 12 bases. The germline V gene encodes CDR1 LGHNA and CDR2 YNFKEQ. CDR3 length: 18 amino acids. Losses at the gene ends were 0 bases for V and 3 bases for J; bases not matched to a gene: 5. The CDR3, as DNA: TGTGCCAGCAGCCAAGATCAACTAGCGGGGGGCTACACCGGGGAGCTGTTTTTT. This gives the protein CASSQDQLAGGYTGELFF.

In this sample, this clone turned up a few times. The chain links TRBV12-3 or TRBV12-4 to TRBJ1-1; D is unresolved. The CDR3 consists of 12 residues. The V end was cut by 5 bases, the J end by 5 bases, with 9 bases between. CDR3 in amino acids: CASSDPGTEAFF. The CDR3 DNA reads TGTGCCAGCAGTGACCCGGGGACTGAAGCTTTCTTT.

The chain combines TRBV12-5 with TRBJ2-5; tentative D call: TRBD2 (5 bases). The V gene lost 2 bases and the J gene lost 1 base, with 8 bases spanning the gap. Germline loops: CDR1 LGHNT, CDR2 FRNRAP. The CDR3 consists of 14 residues. In nucleotides, the CDR3 is TGTGCTAGTGGTTTGAGCGGCAGCCAAGAGACCCAGTACTTC. This gives the protein CASGLSGSQETQYF.

V gene TRBV6-5 combines with J gene TRBJ1-3; 10 bases are a match to TRBD1. J was trimmed by 3 bases and V by 5 bases; bases with no gene match: 4. Germline V lookup: CDR1 MNHEY, CDR2 SVGAGI. The CDR3 spans 15 residues. The chain's CDR3 is CASSRTGGFGNTIYF. Written as DNA, the CDR3 is TGTGCCAGCAGTCGGACAGGGGGTTTTGGAAACACCATATATTTT.

CDR3 DNA sequence: TGCAGCGTTGAATCTTCCCTAGGACAGGGAGTTGGCTACACCTTC. This sequence encodes CSVESSLGQGVGYTF. The chain employs TRBV29-1 and TRBJ1-2; TRBD1 agrees at 8 bases. After removal of 2 bases from V and 7 bases from J, the junction contained 12 bases not matched to a gene. This CDR3 has 15 amino acids. Germline-derived CDR1 and CDR2 are SQVTM and ANQGSEA.

V and J are TRBV3-1 (or the pseudogene TRBV3-2) and TRBJ1-5; D gene unclear. CDR3 length equals 13 residues. Germline CDR1 LGHDT, CDR2 YNNKEL (reference sequence). V was shortened by 4 bases and J by 4 bases, with 8 bases between the two germline ends. The CDR3 region is CASSPMLNQPQHF. The CDR3 DNA sequence: TGTGCCAGCAGCCCCATGCTAAATCAGCCCCAGCATTTT.

This sequence joins TRBV2 and TRBJ2-7; 10 bases align to TRBD2. Losses at the gene ends were 2 bases for V and 0 bases for J; bases not matched to a gene: 13. This CDR3 is built from 19 residues. Germline-derived CDR1 and CDR2 are SNHLY and FYNNEI. CDR3 in amino acids: CASSEIGSLAGAFSYEQYF. The CDR3 region has the DNA TGTGCCAGCAGTGAAATCGGGTCTCTAGCGGGGGCTTTCTCCTACGAGCAGTACTTC.

CDR3 in amino acids: CASSRDRGNEQFF. As DNA, the CDR3 is TGTGCCAGTAGTCGGGACAGGGGCAATGAGCAGTTCTTC. The chain links TRBV19 to TRBJ2-1; 10 bases fit TRBD1. There are 13 residues in the CDR3. The V segment lost 5 bases and the J segment 6 bases; nucleotides outside the gene matches: 1. CDR1 and CDR2 (germline): LNHDA, SQIVND (reference sequence).

The V and J genes are TRBV25-1 and TRBJ1-1; the D gene is possibly TRBD1 (5 bases). CDR1 and CDR2 from the germline V gene are MGHDK and SYGVNS. V lost 2 bases and J lost 7, with 11 bases in between. The CDR3 has 13 residues. The CDR3 spells CASSETGRNEAFF. The CDR3 region has the DNA TGTGCCAGCAGTGAAACAGGTAGGAATGAAGCTTTCTTT.

This clone was observed a handful of times. The J gene is TRBJ2-2, the V gene TRBV6-2 or TRBV6-3; D gene ambiguous. The ends were cut back, 6 bases at V and 5 bases at J, with 7 bases in the middle. Germline CDR1 reads MNHEY; CDR2 reads SVGEGT. The CDR3 sequence is 12 residues long. The CDR3 reads CASSLGTGELFF. CDR3 sequence (DNA): TGTGCCAGCAGCCTCGGTACCGGGGAGCTGTTTTTT.

CDR3 protein: CASSPRQGYGYTF. Written as DNA, the CDR3 is TGTGCCAGCAGCCCCCGACAGGGCTATGGCTACACCTTC. The rearrangement uses TRBV11-2 and TRBJ1-2, with 7 bases identical to TRBD1. CDR3 length: 13 residues. V trimming: 5 bases; J trimming: 4 bases; junction bases outside the gene matches: 4. The germline V gene encodes CDR1 SGHAT and CDR2 FQNNGV.

The chain employs TRBV10-3 and TRBJ1-1, with D possibly TRBD1 on 6 matching bases. V lost 2 bases to trimming and J lost 5 bases, with 15 bases between them. The CDR3 totals 15 residues. CDR1 is ENHRY, CDR2 SYGVKD, per germline. The chain's CDR3 is CAISERPQGWTEAFF. For the CDR3, the DNA is TGTGCCATCAGTGAGAGGCCTCAGGGGTGGACTGAAGCTTTCTTT.

The chain links TRBV9 to TRBJ2-2; D unclear. The CDR3 extends over 13 amino acids. Trimming cost V 4 bases and J 6 bases, with 10 bases left between them. Looked up from germline, CDR1 is SGDLS and CDR2 is YYNGEE. The CDR3 region is CASSLGGAGELFF. In DNA form, the CDR3 reads TGTGCCAGCAGCCTAGGCGGAGCCGGGGAGCTGTTTTTT.

This sequence joins TRBV9 and TRBJ2-3; the match to TRBD2 covers 12 bases. Germline V gene data show CDR1 as SGDLS and CDR2 as YYNGEE. The V and J ends lost 3 bases and 1 base, in that order; junction bases with no gene match: 9. This CDR3 is built from 18 residues. CDR3 sequence reads: CASSAQGASGGGTDTQYF. The CDR3, as DNA: TGTGCCAGCAGCGCCCAGGGCGCTAGCGGGGGGGGCACAGATACGCAGTATTTT.

This chain uses TRBV4-2 with TRBJ1-4; unclear D gene. The germline V and J ends were trimmed by 0 bases and 4 bases, with 12 bases remaining between them. Germline V gene data show CDR1 as LGHNA and CDR2 as YNFKEQ. This CDR3 is 16 amino acids long. The CDR3 is CASSQEVAGSNEKLFF. CDR3 in DNA: TGTGCCAGCAGCCAAGAGGTTGCCGGGAGTAATGAAAAACTGTTTTTT.

The chain couples TRBV5-1 to TRBJ2-5; 7 bases fit TRBD1. This CDR3 region has 15 residues. Germline CDR1 is SGHRS and CDR2 is YFSETQ. V lost 0 bases and J lost 5; bases outside the gene matches: 7. CDR3 nucleotide sequence: TGCGCCAGCAGCTTGGCGACAGGGCGGTGGGAGACCCAGTACTTC. Its protein product is CASSLATGRWETQYF.

The V and J genes are TRBV4-1 and TRBJ2-7; 7 bases align to TRBD1. Germline values: CDR1 MGHRA, CDR2 YSYEKL. The V segment lost 1 base and the J segment 6 bases; nucleotides outside the gene matches: 12. This CDR3 is 16 amino acids long. The CDR3: CASSQGSGPGGAEQYF. The CDR3, as DNA: TGCGCCAGCAGCCAAGGAAGCGGACCAGGGGGAGCCGAGCAGTACTTC.

The J gene is TRBJ2-4, the V gene TRBV7-9; TRBD2 aligns across 7 bases. The CDR3 runs 13 residues. CDR1 and CDR2 (germline): SEHNR, FQNEAQ (reference sequence). V shed 11 bases and J 5 bases; nucleotides not matched to a gene: 9. The CDR3 here is CAGENAGENIQYF. DNA for the CDR3: TGTGCCGGAGAAAATGCGGGGGAAAACATTCAGTACTTC. The full variable domain, rest sourced from reference TRBV7-9 and TRBJ2-4, is DTGVSQNPRHKITKRGQNVTFRCDPISEHNRLYWYRQTLGQGPEFLTYFQNEAQLEKSRLLSDRFSAERPKGSFSTLEIQRTEQGDSAMYLCAGENAGENIQYFGAGTRLSVL.

The chain has TRBV5-4 and TRBJ1-2; maybe TRBD1 (5 bases). Trimming took off 3 bases at V and 7 bases at J, with 19 bases between the two ends. This CDR3 is built from 15 residues. Per germline, CDR1 SGHNT and CDR2 YYREEE (reference sequence). The CDR3 loop is CASSSADGGLGGYTF. The CDR3 region has the DNA TGTGCCAGCAGCTCGGCAGATGGGGGGTTGGGTGGCTACACCTTC.

The count of this clone is one. The rearrangement uses TRBV2 and TRBJ1-1, with 8 bases matching TRBD1. The V gene end was trimmed by 7 bases and the J gene end by 5 bases; junction bases not matched to a gene: 6. The germline V gene encodes CDR1 SNHLY and CDR2 FYNNEI. The CDR3 consists of 13 residues. In DNA form, the CDR3 reads TGTGCCAGCATAGGACAGGGTGGGACTGAAGCTTTCTTT. Amino acid sequence: CASIGQGGTEAFF.

This clone turned up a few times. The V gene is TRBV3-1 (or the pseudogene TRBV3-2), the J gene TRBJ2-7; the match to TRBD1 covers 7 bases. This CDR3 spans 15 amino acids. V was clipped by 2 bases and J by 2 bases; unmatched bases: 6. Germline V gene sequence: CDR1 LGHDT, CDR2 YNNKEL (reference sequence). The CDR3 bases are TGTGCCAGCAGCCAATCGGAAGGGGGCCCCTACGAGCAGTACTTC. As protein: CASSQSEGGPYEQYF.

The chain uses TRBV7-9 and TRBJ2-2; 8 bases fit TRBD1. Trimming took 3 bases from V and 5 from J; bases not matched to a gene: 8. Germline V CDR1 and CDR2: SEHNR, FQNEAQ (reference sequence). CDR3 length: 16 residues. The CDR3 DNA sequence: TGTGCCAGCAGCTTGGGTCAGGGGGCAAGGACCGGGGAGCTGTTTTTT. Its translation: CASSLGQGARTGELFF. Variable domain in full (rest from reference TRBV7-9 and TRBJ2-2): DTGVSQNPRHKITKRGQNVTFRCDPISEHNRLYWYRQTLGQGPEFLTYFQNEAQLEKSRLLSDRFSAERPKGSFSTLEIQRTEQGDSAMYLCASSLGQGARTGELFFGEGSRLTVL.

This chain connects TRBV5-1 to TRBJ1-1; no definite D call. CDR1 is SGHRS and CDR2 is YFSETQ in the germline V gene. The CDR3 totals 15 residues. Deletions cut 0 bases from V and 2 bases from J, with 11 bases between. CDR3 protein: CASSLADLRNTEAFF. DNA of the CDR3: TGCGCCAGCAGCTTGGCCGACTTAAGAAACACTGAAGCTTTCTTT.

In this sample, this clone turned up once. Written as DNA, the CDR3 is TGCGCCAGCAGCCCGTGGCGGGGGGCGGATGGCTACACCTTC. Amino acid sequence: CASSPWRGADGYTF. J is TRBJ1-2 and V is TRBV4-1; D might be TRBD1 (6 bases). Trimming took off 4 bases at V and 6 bases at J, with 15 bases between the two ends. Germline V gene lookup returns CDR1 MGHRA and CDR2 YSYEKL. The CDR3 totals 14 residues.

The genes are TRBV27 and TRBJ2-3; D might be TRBD1 (5 bases). There are 16 residues in the CDR3. The ends were cut back, 5 bases at V and 0 bases at J, with 15 bases in the middle. The germline V gene has CDR1 MNHEY and CDR2 SMNVEV (reference sequence). CDR3 amino acids: CASSPYQGSSTDTQYF. CDR3 nucleotide sequence: TGTGCCAGCAGTCCTTACCAGGGCTCTAGCACAGATACGCAGTATTTT.